This T cell receptor (beta chain) was recovered during a study of T cells in Graves' hyperthyroidism and ophthalmopathy. Study results and caveats: Most clonotypes expanded in the thyroid (above 0.001) were also present in blood.

V lost 3 bases and J 2 bases, leaving 11 bases between the germline ends. CDR1 LNHDA and CDR2 SQIVND come from the germline V gene (reference sequence). This CDR3 contains 14 residues. A word on this clonotype: Its antigen is not known.

RNA transcripts provided the source from which TCR beta CDR3 regions were amplified. HTBI primers drove first-round RT-PCR of the TCR CDR3. TCRdb processed the multiplex PCR reads anew with MiXCR; each CDR3 protein has one entry. Of over 700,000 distinct CDR3 sequences in the sample, 38% are singletons; the top ten hold approximately 8.7%. Sequenced: blood. This sequence originates from a man between 18 and 29 years old with Graves' hyperthyroidism. The V call is TRBV19, the J call TRBJ2-7; D is undetermined. CDR3 loop: CASSMGDGAYEQYF. The CDR3 bases are TGTGCCAGTAGTATGGGTGACGGAGCCTACGAGCAGTACTTC.